What follows describes a single T cell receptor beta chain. The sample is drawn from a study of long-term antiretroviral therapy in people with HIV. The germline V gene has CDR1 MDHEN and CDR2 SYDVKM. V lost 5 bases and J 0 bases, leaving 11 bases between the germline ends. The CDR3 runs 15 residues. A v3.0 immunoSEQ assay was performed at survey level. The repertoire was sequenced with immunoSEQ multiplex PCR; TCRdb's copy has only in-frame clones and lacks some. The data hold some 28,000 clones, with roughly 78% observed a single time. The starting material was unsorted PBMCs, obtained 1.5 years before starting antiretroviral therapy. The chain has TRBV28 and TRBJ2-1, with D uncertain. The sequence was collected from a man aged 18 to 30 with HIV. CDR3 coding DNA: TGTGCCAGCAGTCAGAGAATAAGCTCCTACAATGAGCAGTTCTTC. Translation gives CASSQRISSYNEQFF.